The text below deals with one TCR beta chain. From germline, CDR1 is MDHEN and CDR2 SYDVKM. V lost 1 base to trimming and J lost 12 bases; unmatched junction nucleotides: 6. The CDR3 length is 15 residues. Sequencing used immunoSEQ multiplex PCR; TCRdb keeps in-frame clones, though not all of them. Seen here are over 200,000 clones, roughly 92% observed once, and the top ten hold around 0.84%. The sample is drawn from a study of blood T cell repertoires in COVID-19. This sequence was found in a man in his 60s with COVID-19, enrolled during active disease. The chain joins TRBV28 to TRBJ2-1, with 13 bases identical to TRBD2. The sequenced material came from peripheral blood. This chain's CDR3 is CASSLSGLAGIRQFF. The CDR3 DNA sequence: TGTGCCAGCAGTTTATCGGGACTAGCGGGAATACGGCAGTTCTTC. Together with reference TRBV28 and TRBJ2-1, the CDR3 gives the full variable domain: DVKVTQSSRYLVKRTGEKVFLECVQDMDHENMFWYRQDPGLGLRLIYFSYDVKMKEKGDIPEGYSVSREKKERFSLILESASTNQTSMYLCASSLSGLAGIRQFFGPGTRLTVL.